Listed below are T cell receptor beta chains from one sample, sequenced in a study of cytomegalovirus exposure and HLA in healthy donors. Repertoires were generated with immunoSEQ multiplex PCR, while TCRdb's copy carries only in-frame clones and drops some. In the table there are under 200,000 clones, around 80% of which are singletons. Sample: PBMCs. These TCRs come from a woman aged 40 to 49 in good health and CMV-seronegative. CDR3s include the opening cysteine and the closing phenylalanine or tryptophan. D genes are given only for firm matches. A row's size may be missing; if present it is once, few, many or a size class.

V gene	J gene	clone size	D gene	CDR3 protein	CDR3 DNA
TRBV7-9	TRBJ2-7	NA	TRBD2	CASSQSSGNAYEQYF	TGTGCCAGCAGCCAATCTAGCGGGAACGCCTACGAGCAGTACTTC
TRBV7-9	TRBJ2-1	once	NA	CASSFVGQGNEQFF	TGTGCCAGCAGCTTCGTAGGGCAGGGAAATGAGCAGTTCTTC
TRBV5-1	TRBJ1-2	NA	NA	CASSLEQVDGYTF	TGCGCCAGCAGCTTGGAACAGGTCGATGGCTACACCTTC
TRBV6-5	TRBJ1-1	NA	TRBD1	CASSYTLTGENTEAFF	TGTGCCAGCAGTTACACCCTAACAGGGGAAAACACTGAAGCTTTCTTT
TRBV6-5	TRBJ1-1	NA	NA	CAIPPRGGTEAFF	TGTGCCATCCCACCGAGGGGAGGCACTGAAGCTTTCTTT
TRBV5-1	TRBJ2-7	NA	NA	CASSLVGSGDSYEQYF	TGCGCCAGCAGCTTGGTTGGATCAGGGGACTCCTACGAGCAGTACTTC
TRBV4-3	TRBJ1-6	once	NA	CASSQVAGGDSPLHF	TGCGCCAGCAGCCAAGTAGCGGGGGGCGATTCACCCCTCCACTTT
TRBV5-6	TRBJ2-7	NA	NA	CASSLALGSSQGGEQYF	TGTGCCAGCAGCTTGGCCCTCGGAAGCTCCCAGGGTGGGGAGCAGTACTTC
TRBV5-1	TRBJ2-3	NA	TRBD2	CASRRTSGATDTQYF	TGCGCCAGCAGGCGGACTAGCGGGGCCACAGATACGCAGTATTTT
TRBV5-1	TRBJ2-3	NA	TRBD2	CASSVRLAGITDTQYF	TGCGCCAGCAGCGTCCGACTAGCGGGGATCACAGATACGCAGTATTTT
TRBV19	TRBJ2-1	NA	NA	CASSSSQRGGNEQFF	TGTGCCAGTAGTTCCTCCCAGAGGGGGGGTAATGAGCAGTTCTTC
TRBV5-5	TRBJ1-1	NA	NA	CASSSFTFGNTEAFF	TGTGCCAGCAGCTCCTTCACTTTCGGGAACACTGAAGCTTTCTTT
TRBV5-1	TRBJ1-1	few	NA	CASSSGLAPTNTEAFF	TGCGCCAGCAGCTCAGGGTTGGCCCCGACGAACACTGAAGCTTTCTTT
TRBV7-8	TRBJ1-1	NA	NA	CASSQGGPRNTEAFF	TGTGCCAGCAGCCAAGGGGGACCGAGGAACACTGAAGCTTTCTTT
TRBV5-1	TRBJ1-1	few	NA	CASSFRRTAIAENTEAFF	TGCGCCAGCAGCTTTAGGAGGACAGCCATTGCGGAGAACACTGAAGCTTTCTTT
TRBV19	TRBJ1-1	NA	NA	CASKQVTEAFF	TGTGCCAGTAAGCAGGTGACTGAAGCTTTCTTT
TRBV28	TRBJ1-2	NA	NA	CASRIGDYGYTF	TGTGCCAGCAGGATCGGGGACTATGGCTACACCTTC
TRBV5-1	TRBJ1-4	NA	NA	CASSLTGTREKLFF	TGCGCCAGCAGCTTGACAGGGACGCGTGAAAAACTGTTTTTT
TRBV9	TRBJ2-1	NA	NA	CASSVAAVGGVGYNEQFF	TGTGCCAGCAGCGTAGCGGCGGTGGGGGGTGTGGGATACAATGAGCAGTTCTTC
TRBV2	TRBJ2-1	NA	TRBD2	CASSERLAGYYNEQFF	TGTGCCAGCAGTGAGCGGCTAGCGGGGTATTACAATGAGCAGTTCTTC
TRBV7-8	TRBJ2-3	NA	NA	CASSLLRTDTQYF	TGTGCCAGCAGCTTACTCCGCACAGATACGCAGTATTTT
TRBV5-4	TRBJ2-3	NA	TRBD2	CASRGRSEDTQYF	TGTGCCAGCCGCGGGAGGAGTGAGGATACGCAGTATTTT
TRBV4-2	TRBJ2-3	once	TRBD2	CASSHILAGGLGASSTDTQYF	TGTGCCAGCAGCCACATCCTAGCGGGGGGGCTAGGGGCTTCTAGCACAGATACGCAGTATTTT
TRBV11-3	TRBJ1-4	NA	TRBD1	CASSLGTVGEKLFF	TGTGCCAGCAGCCTCGGGACAGTCGGTGAAAAACTGTTTTTT
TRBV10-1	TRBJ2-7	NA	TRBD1	CASSESGQGDEQYF	TGCGCCAGCAGTGAGTCCGGTCAGGGGGACGAGCAGTACTTC
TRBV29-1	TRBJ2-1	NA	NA	CSVEDRYNEQFF	TGCAGCGTTGAAGACAGGTACAATGAGCAGTTCTTC
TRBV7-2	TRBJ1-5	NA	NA	CASSPDLNRALNQPQHF	TGTGCCAGCAGCCCCGACTTGAACAGGGCACTAAATCAGCCCCAGCATTTT
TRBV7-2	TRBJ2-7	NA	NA	CASSSWVGQGSLEQYF	TGTGCCAGCAGTTCATGGGTGGGACAAGGCTCTCTCGAGCAGTACTTC
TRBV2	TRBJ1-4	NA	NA	CASSESGQREKLFF	TGTGCCAGCAGTGAATCTGGACAGCGGGAAAAACTGTTTTTT
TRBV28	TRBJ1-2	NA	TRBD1	CASSPTTGVGSYGYTF	TGTGCCAGCAGTCCAACGACAGGGGTAGGATCCTATGGCTACACCTTC
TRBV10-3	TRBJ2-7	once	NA	CAITTDSPAYEQYF	TGTGCCATCACAACGGACAGCCCCGCGTACGAGCAGTACTTC
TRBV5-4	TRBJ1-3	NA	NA	CASTRRGAGNTIYF	TGTGCCAGCACCCGACGGGGGGCTGGAAACACCATATATTTT
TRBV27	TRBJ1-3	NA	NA	CASSFSRDSGNTIYF	TGTGCCAGCAGTTTTTCGAGGGACTCTGGAAACACCATATATTTT
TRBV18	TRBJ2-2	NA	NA	CASSFLQGNTGELFF	TGTGCCAGCTCCTTCCTACAGGGGAACACCGGGGAGCTGTTTTTT
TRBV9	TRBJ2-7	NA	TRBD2	CASSVREGHYEQYF	TGTGCCAGCAGCGTCAGGGAGGGTCACTACGAGCAGTACTTC
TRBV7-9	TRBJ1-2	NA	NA	CASSLAPGSGYGYTF	TGTGCCAGCAGCTTGGCCCCGGGGTCAGGCTATGGCTACACCTTC
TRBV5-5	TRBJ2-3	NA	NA	CASSWETNTQYF	TGTGCCAGCAGCTGGGAGACAAATACGCAGTATTTT
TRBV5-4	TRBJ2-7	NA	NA	CASSLGIRGGTYEQYF	TGTGCCAGCAGCTTGGGAATTCGGGGAGGTACCTACGAGCAGTACTTC
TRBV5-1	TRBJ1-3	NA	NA	CASSSGQHSSGNTIYF	TGCGCCAGCAGCTCCGGACAGCACAGCTCTGGAAACACCATATATTTT
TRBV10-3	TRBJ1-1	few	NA	CAISESRRRQEAFF	TGTGCCATCAGTGAGTCGAGACGGAGACAGGAAGCTTTCTTT
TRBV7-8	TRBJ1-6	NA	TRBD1	CASSLLETGLSPLHF	TGTGCCAGCAGCTTACTAGAGACAGGGTTATCACCCCTCCACTTT
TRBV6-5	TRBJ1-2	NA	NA	CASRQAGGTGGYTF	TGTGCCAGCCGACAAGCTGGCGGGACGGGGGGCTACACCTTC
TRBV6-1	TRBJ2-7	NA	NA	CASSEASYGMGLADYEQYF	TGTGCCAGCAGTGAAGCGAGCTATGGAATGGGCCTCGCCGACTACGAGCAGTACTTC
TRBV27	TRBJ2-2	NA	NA	CASSLIGAHTGELFF	TGTGCCAGCAGTTTAATAGGGGCGCACACCGGGGAGCTGTTTTTT
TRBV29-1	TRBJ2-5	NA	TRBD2	CSVESGGAEETQYF	TGCAGCGTTGAGTCCGGGGGGGCGGAGGAGACCCAGTACTTC
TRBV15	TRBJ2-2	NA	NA	CATSARSPGELFF	TGTGCCACCAGCGCCCGGTCCCCCGGGGAGCTGTTTTTT
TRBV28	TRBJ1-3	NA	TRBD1	CASLQGAQDTIYF	TGTGCCAGCTTACAGGGGGCTCAGGACACCATATATTTT
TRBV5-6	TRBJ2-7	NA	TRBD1	CASSGLNDRGGLEQYF	TGTGCCAGCAGCGGCTTAAACGACAGGGGGGGACTGGAGCAGTACTTC